This T cell receptor beta chain was recovered during a study of blood T cells in healthy people across ages (dated by TCRdb to the mid-2010s). Context from the whole study: In model experiments, roughly one uniquely barcoded TCR beta cDNA molecule per two T cells was captured by template switching. Two additional independent replicas of 1 million unique cDNA reads from the same blood draw were analyzed for two donors (one aged 18 to 30 and one aged 80 or older). To avoid experimental bias, donors of different ages were randomly spread across the sequencing lanes. Donors were grouped into four age groups: young (average approximately 16 years), middle-aged (around 39), aged (about 60) and long-lived (less than 85). To track age-related changes in TCR beta repertoire diversity, the study relied on deep sequencing normalized with unique cDNA molecular identifiers. The full study reports these points: Total diversity estimates from one million sequenced T cells were considered lower bounds and underestimates. Conclusive comparison of naive and antigen-experienced compartments was prevented by the profiling of bulk unsorted PBMCs. There was a strong correlation between observed TCR beta diversity and the percentage of naive T cells measured by flow cytometry. Observed TCR beta diversity per million T cells fell roughly linearly with age, and a significant reduction was already apparent by age roughly 40. Donor CMV infection status was unknown, potentially confounding age-related changes in expanded clonotypes. Compared with the aged group, more naive CD4+ T cells, fewer expanded clones and increased TCR diversity were shown by the long-lived group, suggesting age selection.

The library was built by means of 5' RACE. Sequenced using an Illumina HiSeq 2500. A second PCR of about 7 to 12 cycles was run with a J-beta primer mix and a sample-barcoded 5' primer. A template-switch 5' adaptor carrying 12 random nucleotides introduced a unique molecular identifier onto each TCR beta cDNA molecule. At least 2.5 million CDR3-containing paired-end reads were obtained from each sample. First-strand cDNA was synthesized from all RNA with the Mint cDNA synthesis kit, primed by a TRBC-specific oligonucleotide. All cDNA was treated with uracil-DNA glycosylase and then went through a first 18-cycle PCR with the universal primers M1SS and BC2_uni_R. Regarding the original processing steps: For normalization, 1 million high-quality reads, each with a distinct molecular identifier, were randomly selected from each sample. Reads sharing molecular identifiers were discarded rather than binned into consensus sequences. MiTCR, with a Q25 quality threshold and the strictest error-elimination algorithm, was used for CDR3 identification, clonotype clustering and error correction. A nonparametric unseen species model with Euler transformation was used to estimate lower-bound total TCR beta diversity. The public reads were reprocessed in TCRdb via fastp at Q25 and MiXCR, keeping in-frame beta chains. Every distinct CDR3 protein forms one entry, paired with its most common genes and DNA. The V and J calls reflect TCRdb's pipeline rather than the authors' work. This sample has 1,500,000 or so distinct CDR3 sequences in its table, and 55% to 75% of those were observed once. The top ten clonotypes cover over 5% of the sample.

Turning to this clonotype: Its antigen remains unidentified. No qualities accompany the bases; no much larger clone lies one base away.

The donors were roughly 38 Caucasian individuals from Russia, aged 6 to 90 years, who were systemically healthy. Each donor gave 8.5 to 10 milliliters of peripheral blood, collected into EDTA-treated Vacutainer tubes. Ficoll-Paque density-gradient centrifugation was used to isolate PBMCs, with at least 6.5 million per sample. Trizol reagent was used to extract total RNA from PBMCs, with at least 6 micrograms per sample. The percentages of naive CD45RAhigh/CD27high T cells were determined by flow cytometry on a PBMC aliquot from every donor. The CDR3 numbers 10 residues from cysteine through phenylalanine. Only the CDR3 DNA stays, 30 bases, in frame from base 1. CDR1 and CDR2 (SQVTM, ANQGSEA) derive from the germline V gene. V is shortened by 7 bases, J by 10 bases, and the region joining them spans 11 bases.

Sequences were obtained from blood. The sequence was collected from a man aged 18-30 years in good health. The chain is assembled from TRBV29-1 and TRBJ2-1; the D match is possibly TRBD1 or TRBD2, with 5 bases aligned in each. The sequenced DNA: TGCAGCGGCACAGGAGGCGAGCAGTTCTTC. The translation is CSGTGGEQFF.